Shown below are 10 T cell receptor beta chains from a single sample sequenced in a study of shared clonotypes between healthy human individuals. Clones were read by immunoSEQ multiplex PCR, and TCRdb kept only the in-frame ones, dropping some. The data show about 2.4 million clones, approximately 92% seen once. Material for sequencing was naive CD4+ T cells sorted from blood. This sample's subset: CD45RA+ positively selected. These receptors were obtained from a man aged 18 to 35 in good health.

The chain has TRBV5-1 and TRBJ2-2; D is possibly TRBD1 or TRBD2 (6 bases each). This CDR3 contains 16 residues. Trimming took off 5 bases at V and 5 bases at J, with 19 bases between the two ends. Germline values: CDR1 SGHRS, CDR2 YFSETQ. This chain's CDR3 is CASSFGGGVKTGELFF. The CDR3 DNA reads TGCGCCAGCAGTTTTGGAGGGGGTGTGAAAACCGGGGAGCTGTTTTTT.

There are a few counts of this clone. The same CDR3 is also encoded by other DNA sequences in this sample. The chain links TRBV5-4 to TRBJ1-5, with TRBD1 matching over 7 bases. Looked up from germline, CDR1 is SGHNT and CDR2 is YYREEE (reference sequence). The CDR3 is made up of 13 amino acids. V lost 2 bases and J lost 5; bases outside the gene matches: 1. DNA for the CDR3: TGTGCCAGCAGCTTAGACAGGGATCAGCCCCAGCATTTT. This sequence encodes CASSLDRDQPQHF.

V and J are TRBV6-1 and TRBJ1-1, with 10 bases matching TRBD1. This CDR3 has 13 residues. The V segment lost 7 bases and the J segment 4 bases; nucleotides outside the gene matches: 3. Germline assignment: CDR1 MNHNS and CDR2 SASEGT. For the CDR3, the DNA is TGTGCCAGCACTCGGACAGGGGGCACTGAAGCTTTCTTT. Protein product: CASTRTGGTEAFF.

The genes are TRBV4-3 and TRBJ2-2; perhaps TRBD2 as D (7 bases). The CDR3 has 20 amino acids. Germline CDR1 LGHNA, CDR2 YSLEER. Trimming shortened V by 1 base and J by 5 bases, and 26 bases separated the two germline ends. As DNA, the CDR3 is TGCGCCAGCAGCCAAGTGCAGTATATCGGGGGGCGGCCGTCGACCGGGGAGCTGTTTTTT. This encodes CASSQVQYIGGRPSTGELFF.

The chain carries TRBV4-1 and TRBJ1-4; a possible D gene is TRBD1 (5 bases). CDR3 size: 15 residues. Germline V CDR1 and CDR2: MGHRA, YSYEKL. The ends were cut back, 6 bases at V and 4 bases at J, with 15 bases in the middle. The CDR3 DNA reads as TGCGCCAGCAGAATAATACCCCAGGGTAATGAAAAACTGTTTTTT. Residues: CASRIIPQGNEKLFF.

In nucleotides, the CDR3 is TGTGCCAGCAGAGTACAGGGAAACACTGAAGCTTTCTTT. Translating gives CASRVQGNTEAFF. The gene calls are TRBV7-2 and TRBJ1-1, with D possibly being TRBD1 (6 bases). The CDR3 is 13 amino acids. Germline V lookup: CDR1 SGHTA, CDR2 FQGNSA. V lost 6 bases to trimming and J lost 2 bases, with 10 bases between them. Drawing the rest from reference TRBV7-2 and TRBJ1-1, the complete variable domain is GAGVSQSPSNKVTEKGKDVELRCDPISGHTALYWYRQSLGQGLEFLIYFQGNSAPDKSGLPSDRFSAERTGGSVSTLTIQRTQQEDSAVYLCASRVQGNTEAFFGQGTRLTVV.

The J gene is TRBJ2-2, the V gene TRBV19; D not certain. The germline V gene encodes CDR1 LNHDA and CDR2 SQIVND (reference sequence). Between the trimmed V and J ends, which lost 1 base and 3 bases, there was a span of 9 bases. The CDR3 consists of 15 residues. CDR3 amino acids: CASSIGPGDTGELFF. The CDR3 DNA reads as TGTGCCAGTAGTATAGGGCCAGGAGACACCGGGGAGCTGTTTTTT.

This rearrangement joins TRBV7-4 to TRBJ2-1; 8 nucleotides align to TRBD2. The germline V gene has CDR1 SGHVT and CDR2 SQSDAQ. The J segment lost 5 bases and the V segment lost 1 base, leaving 10 bases of the junction unmatched. CDR3 size: 17 residues. The chain's CDR3 is CASSLGSGISGDNEQFF. The CDR3 DNA sequence: TGTGCCAGCAGCTTAGGTAGCGGGATTTCAGGGGACAATGAGCAGTTCTTC.

The CDR3 loop is CASSPRQGRNEKLFF. CDR3 nucleotide sequence: TGCGCCAGCAGCCCTAGACAAGGACGTAATGAAAAACTGTTTTTT. This chain joins TRBV5-1 and TRBJ1-4; D not resolved. The germline gives CDR1 SGHRS, CDR2 YFSETQ. The CDR3 has 15 amino acids. The ends were cut back, 4 bases at V and 4 bases at J, with 14 bases in the middle.

This clone was picked up a small number of times. The chain has TRBV5-6 and TRBJ1-1; D may be TRBD1 (5 bases). CDR1 and CDR2 (germline): SGHDT, YYEEEE. The V end was cut by 4 bases, the J end by 14 bases, with 24 bases between. This CDR3 comprises 14 residues. CDR3 DNA: TGTGCCAGCAGCACGACTATAGGATCGGCGACAGTCTTCTTT. Its translation: CASSTTIGSATVFF. Using reference TRBV5-6 and TRBJ1-1 for the parts outside the CDR3, the full variable domain is DAGVTQSPTHLIKTRGQQVTLRCSPKSGHDTVSWYQQALGQGPQFIFQYYEEEERQRGNFPDRFSGHQFPNYSSELNVNALLLGDSALYLCASSTTIGSATVFFGQGTRLTVV.